The rows below give T cell receptor beta chains drawn from one sample of a study of T cell changes during pregnancy in multiple sclerosis. Profiled with immunoSEQ multiplex PCR; TCRdb holds only in-frame clones, not every one. The sample lists about 79,000 clones; about 93% were seen once. This specimen was peripheral blood, taken in the second trimester of pregnancy. The source of these receptors is a female donor in good health, enrolled as a control in a pregnancy study. Each CDR3 is given with its conserved first and last residue. A D gene is named only where the DNA matches it firmly. Size is stated for part of the rows, as once, few or many counts, or as a class when the clone is expanded.

>NA|NA|TRBJ1-6|TRBV5-1
TGCGCCAGCAGCCCCACAGGAATTAATTCACCCCTCCACTTT
CASSPTGINSPLHF
>TRBD1|NA|TRBJ2-2|TRBV7-3
TGTGCCAGCAGCTTAGGCTCGACAGGGGGCGACACCGGGGAGCTGTTTTTT
CASSLGSTGGDTGELFF
>NA|NA|TRBJ2-7|TRBV7-9
TGTGCCAGCAGCTTTAGCGGCTATCCCATGGGTGGCGGGAACGAGCAGTACTTC
CASSFSGYPMGGGNEQYF
>NA|NA|TRBJ2-1|TRBV6-5
TGTGCCAGCAGTTATTTGTTGGGGAGTGAGCAGTTCTTC
CASSYLLGSEQFF
>TRBD1|NA|TRBJ1-2|TRBV19
TGTGCCAGTCATATCCGGGACAGGACCTATGGCTACACCTTC
CASHIRDRTYGYTF
>NA|NA|TRBJ2-3|TRBV15
TGTGCCACCAGCAGAGATGATGGGCGGGGGCAGTATTTT
CATSRDDGRGQYF
>TRBD2|NA|TRBJ2-7|TRBV6-1
TGTGCCAGCAGTGTTAGCGGGGAACTCTACGAGCAGTACTTC
CASSVSGELYEQYF
>NA|few|TRBJ1-1|TRBV6-6
TGTGCCAGCGGGGGAGGGAAGTGGTACACTGAAGCTTTCTTT
CASGGGKWYTEAFF
>NA|NA|TRBJ1-1|TRBV9
TGTGCCAGCAGCGTAGGCGGGTTGAGTGAAGCTTTCTTT
CASSVGGLSEAFF
>NA|NA|TRBJ1-3|TRBV5-8
TGTGCCAGCAGGGCAGTTCTCTCTGGAAACACCATATATTTT
CASRAVLSGNTIYF
>NA|NA|TRBJ2-7|TRBV6-5
TGTGCCAGCACCGCTCCAGGGTACTACGAGCAGTACTTC
CASTAPGYYEQYF
>NA|once|TRBJ2-2|TRBV9
TGTGCCAGCAGCGTAGGGACAGCCAACACCGGGGAGCTGTTTTTT
CASSVGTANTGELFF
>TRBD1|NA|TRBJ1-2|TRBV19
TGTGCCAGTAGTACCGGGACAGGCGATGGCTACACCTTC
CASSTGTGDGYTF
>NA|NA|TRBJ1-2|TRBV2
TGTGCCAGCAGGGTGGGCGCCAACTATGGCTACACCTTC
CASRVGANYGYTF
>NA|NA|TRBJ2-3|TRBV9
TGTGCCAGCAGCCCTGGCGGGCAGTCTAGCACAGATACGCAGTATTTT
CASSPGGQSSTDTQYF
>TRBD1|NA|TRBJ1-1|TRBV5-1
TGCGCCAGCAGCTTGGACACAGGGGATGCTGAAGCTTTCTTT
CASSLDTGDAEAFF
>TRBD1|NA|TRBJ1-2|TRBV7-2
TGTGCCAGCAGCACACCGGGACAGGGGGCGGTGGGCTACACCTTC
CASSTPGQGAVGYTF
>NA|NA|TRBJ1-2|TRBV7-2
TGTGCCAGCAGCTTGGGGGGTGACGGCGACGGCTACACCTTC
CASSLGGDGDGYTF
>TRBD1|NA|TRBJ2-2|TRBV13
TGTGCCAGCAGCTTATCGCGACAGGGGGCGGCCGGGGAGCTGTTTTTT
CASSLSRQGAAGELFF
>NA|NA|TRBJ2-7|TRBV7-9
TGTGCCAGCAGCTCCGCTGACAGACCCCGACCTTACGAGCAGTACTTC
CASSSADRPRPYEQYF
>TRBD2|NA|TRBJ2-3|TRBV2
TGTGCCAGCAGTGAAGTGGGGGGGGTCACAGATACGCAGTATTTT
CASSEVGGVTDTQYF
>TRBD1|NA|TRBJ2-7|TRBV5-4
TGTGCCAGCAGCATTACAGGGGCCATGGGCTACGAGCAGTACTTC
CASSITGAMGYEQYF
>NA|NA|TRBJ2-2|TRBV6-1
TGTGCCAGCAAGGCAGGGTGGAACACCGGGGAGCTGTTTTTT
CASKAGWNTGELFF
>NA|NA|TRBJ1-2|TRBV12-5
TGTGCTAGTGGTCCACCCCCGCCCGACAGGAACTATGGCTACACCTTC
CASGPPPPDRNYGYTF
>NA|NA|TRBJ2-7|TRBV11-2
TGTGCCAGCAGCTACGGGAGCAGGGCTAGCGAGCAGTACTTC
CASSYGSRASEQYF
>NA|NA|TRBJ1-2|TRBV20-1
TGCAGTGCTGGGGGGGGCTATGGCTACACCTTC
CSAGGGYGYTF
>NA|once|TRBJ2-1|TRBV15
TGTGCCACCAGCAGAGAGGGCTATGAGCAGTTCTTC
CATSREGYEQFF
>NA|NA|TRBJ1-1|TRBV6-6
TGTGCCAGCAGTTACGCGGGGGAAGTCACTGAAGCTTTCTTT
CASSYAGEVTEAFF
>NA|NA|TRBJ2-7|TRBV7-9
TGTGCCAGCAGCGAAGAGGATCAAACTACGAAGCAGTACTTC
CASSEEDQTTKQYF
>TRBD1|NA|TRBJ1-4|TRBV19
TGTGCCAGTACAGGGCGGCGGCCCGTCCGGACAGGGAGTTATATCAATGAAAAACTGTTTTTT
CASTGRRPVRTGSYINEKLFF
>TRBD1|NA|TRBJ1-2|TRBV20-1
TGCAGTGCTAGGACAGGGGGTGGCTACACCTTC
CSARTGGGYTF
>TRBD1|once|TRBJ1-1|TRBV14
TGTGCCAGCAGCCAAGTGACAGGGGGTTCCACTGAAGCTTTCTTT
CASSQVTGGSTEAFF